This T cell receptor beta chain was captured by sequencing in a study of blood T cell repertoires in COVID-19 (dated by TCRdb to the early 2020s). Background for the entire study: Samples from collaborators originated in the United States, Italy and Spain and spanned both the acute and convalescent phases of COVID-19. The prospective study material was composed of cDNA or gDNA derived from T cells, B-cell-depleted T cells, or PBMCs. Deeply sampled blood TCRbeta repertoires from subjects exposed to, actively infected with, or recovered from COVID-19 were included in the dataset. The repertoires were released in a freely available public database meant as a resource for research on the immune response to SARS-CoV-2. Samples came from the ongoing ImmuneRACE study (first 160 participants) plus 1,254 subjects from 6 global collaborators. A de-identified subject ID, COVID-19 status, age in years and sex were almost always included in the sample metadata. Where HLA class I and class II types were available, the types were taken from metadata supplied by the sample provider, not from assay-based typing. The study at large found these results: The amount of clinical and demographic metadata varied by source and participant and was provided uncurated.

From cysteine to phenylalanine, the CDR3 is 14 amino acids long. Just CDR3 DNA is preserved here, 42 bases in frame from base 1. CDR1 and CDR2, per the germline V gene, are SNHLY and FYNNEI. Clipping removes 6 bases from V and 8 bases from J, with 5 as the unmatched junction base count. Concerning this clone: Its antigen target is currently unknown. Base quality data are lacking; no much larger clone is found one base away.

TCRbeta CDR3 regions were amplified from genomic DNA by means of the immunoSEQ Assay, a bias-controlled multiplex PCR. In the source study's methods: Within the assay, amplification of reference gene primers was used to estimate how many nucleated cells each sample contained. To quantify the absolute abundance of each unique TCRbeta CDR3 rearrangement, sequence reads were collapsed and filtered. For each sample, productive Simpson clonality was calculated by taking the square root of Simpson's diversity index across productive rearrangements. Sourced from immuneACCESS, this table was stored by TCRdb with only in-frame sequences that have V and J called. A share of the clones is absent; for the studies checked, an unresolved V gene accounts for under half, and the remainder has no known explanation. The V and J calls and the clone size are those of that table, but D and trimming were determined from the DNA. The sample profile shows about 190,000 clones; 80% to 90% of them were found once. Roughly 5.3% of the sample comes from the top ten.

The collaborating institutions used their own protocols to collect whole blood in K2EDTA tubes. Collaborator samples were shipped for TCRbeta analysis as frozen whole blood, isolated PBMCs, or DNA extracted from either sample type. The sample taken for sequencing was peripheral blood. Recombination connected TRBV2 to TRBJ1-4, with TRBD1 identical over 11 junction bases. The receptor comes from a woman in her seventies with active or convalescent COVID-19. The CDR3: CASRLGTGGEKLFF. DNA sequence: TGTGCCAGCAGACTAGGGACAGGGGGAGAAAAACTGTTTTTT. Reference TRBV2 and TRBJ1-4 proteins supply the regions before and after the CDR3; the full variable domain is: EPEVTQTPSHQVTQMGQEVILRCVPISNHLYFYWYRQILGQKVEFLVSFYNNEISEKSEIFDDQFSVERPDGSNFTLKIRSTKLEDSAMYFCASRLGTGGEKLFFGSGTQLSVL.